The next 26 T cell receptor beta chains were all read from a single sample in a study of T cell repertoires in cytomegalovirus infection. TCRdb redid the calling of the reads with MiXCR, one entry per CDR3 protein. The data show about 830,000 distinct CDR3 sequences, approximately 29% seen once. Their target antigens are unknown. Sample: cultured CD8+ T cells from PBMCs, taken from culture after CMV antigen stimulation. The receptors shown here come from a human donor in good health (CMV status not recorded). Some clones in this sample may be carry-over from other donors' samples.

For this clonotype: The junction and the germline gene differ at one end; a read error may be behind it. The chain joins TRBV7-7 to TRBJ2-1; D might be TRBD2 (5 bases). The CDR3 loop spans 17 amino acids. Germline values: CDR1 SSHAT, CDR2 FNYEAQ (reference sequence). CDR3 sequence reads: CASSLDSVYSSYNEQFF. The CDR3 DNA is TGTGCTAGCAGCTTAGATAGCGTTTACAGCTCCTACAATGAGCAGTTCTTC.

This clonotype has more than one count but fewer than ten. V and J are TRBV7-9 and TRBJ2-3, with D uncertain. The CDR3 contains 16 residues. Trimming cost V 1 base and J 2 bases, with 13 bases left between them. The V gene's germline CDR1 is SEHNR and CDR2 FQNEAQ (reference sequence). The CDR3 DNA follows: TGTGCCAGCAGCTTAGAACTCCGAGATACCACAGATACGCAGTATTTT. Amino acids: CASSLELRDTTDTQYF.

This clonotype was detected ten times or more. V and J are TRBV6-1 and TRBJ2-6; D is perhaps TRBD1 (5 bases). The germline V gene encodes CDR1 MNHNS and CDR2 SASEGT. Between the trimmed V and J ends, which lost 2 bases and 0 bases, there was a span of 8 bases. The CDR3 extends over 16 amino acids. Written as DNA, the CDR3 is TGTGCCAGCAGTGAACAGGGATCCTCTGGGGCCAACGTCCTGACTTTC. As protein: CASSEQGSSGANVLTF.

This rearrangement joins TRBV27 to TRBJ2-7; a weak D match, TRBD2 (5 bases). Per the germline V gene, CDR1 is MNHEY and CDR2 is SMNVEV (reference sequence). The CDR3 has 16 amino acids. With 0 bases removed from V and 4 bases from J, the gap between germline ends came to 16 bases. The CDR3, as DNA: TGTGCCAGCAGTTTATCCAGGAACAAAGGGAGATACGAGCAGTACTTC. Residues: CASSLSRNKGRYEQYF.

This clonotype was picked up a small number of times. CDR3 in DNA: TGTGCCAGCAGCCCTTACAGGGGGAGCAATCAGCCCCAGCATTTT. It specifies CASSPYRGSNQPQHF. This chain links TRBV5-6 with TRBJ1-5; 8 bases match TRBD1. The CDR3 is made up of 15 amino acids. Germline lookup yields CDR1 SGHDT and CDR2 YYEEEE. The trim removed 4 bases at V and 1 base at J, leaving 4 bases unmatched.

This sequence joins TRBV7-9 and TRBJ1-6; the D gene is possibly TRBD1 (5 bases). The CDR3 loop spans 15 amino acids. Trimming pared 10 bases from V and 5 bases from J, leaving 18 bases between. Germline V gives CDR1 SEHNR, CDR2 FQNEAQ (reference sequence). The CDR3 sequence is CANRPPGENNSPLHF. The CDR3 DNA reads as TGTGCCAACAGACCTCCGGGGGAGAATAATTCACCCCTCCACTTT.

The rearrangement uses TRBV10-3 and TRBJ1-5; 8 nucleotides match TRBD1. Germline V gene data show CDR1 as ENHRY and CDR2 as SYGVKD. V gave up 2 bases and J gave up 10 bases; unmatched junction bases: 4. The CDR3 extends over 13 amino acids. The CDR3 nucleotides are TGTGCCATCAGTGAGGACAGGGGCGAACCCCAGCATTTT. It encodes CAISEDRGEPQHF.

The chain uses TRBV20-1 and TRBJ2-7, with D perhaps TRBD1 or TRBD2 (5 bases each). Per germline, CDR1 DFQATT and CDR2 SNEGSKA (reference sequence). The CDR3 runs 11 residues. The V end was cut by 6 bases, the J end by 5 bases, with 11 bases between. CDR3 in DNA: TGCAGTGCCCTTGAGGGGAACGAGCAGTACTTC. It codes for CSALEGNEQYF.

This clonotype showed up many times. The V gene is TRBV7-9, the J gene TRBJ1-5, with D hard to call. V gave up 5 bases and J gave up 3 bases, with 14 bases separating them. This CDR3 has 15 amino acids. Germline V gives CDR1 SEHNR, CDR2 FQNEAQ (reference sequence). The CDR3 reads CASSPRDGANQPQHF. The CDR3 nucleotides read TGTGCCAGCAGCCCCCGGGATGGTGCCAATCAGCCCCAGCATTTT.

The gene calls are TRBV18 and TRBJ1-1; D call uncertain. Trimming stripped 4 bases from V and 7 bases from J, with 10 bases between. The CDR3 runs 12 residues. Germline V gene lookup returns CDR1 KGHSH and CDR2 LQKENI. Written as DNA, the CDR3 is TGTGCCAGCTCACACTCCGGGAGTGAAGCTTTCTTT. Amino acids: CASSHSGSEAFF.

This chain uses TRBV28 with TRBJ2-4; 8 bases are a match to TRBD2. V shed 2 bases, J shed 0 bases, and the junction held 3 bases outside the gene matches. This CDR3 contains 16 residues. Germline V gene lookup returns CDR1 MDHEN and CDR2 SYDVKM. CDR3 residues: CASSLRGGLAKNIQYF. CDR3 bases: TGTGCCAGCAGTTTACGGGGGGGCCTAGCCAAAAACATTCAGTACTTC.

This clonotype was seen more than once but under ten times. The J gene is TRBJ2-5, the V gene TRBV7-9; a possible D gene is TRBD1 (6 bases). This CDR3 has 12 residues. CDR1 and CDR2 from the germline V gene are SEHNR and FQNEAQ (reference sequence). V lost 5 bases and J lost 13, with 17 bases in between. The CDR3 bases are TGTGCCAGCAGCATAATTGACCCCAGGGGGTACTTC. Its protein product is CASSIIDPRGYF.

The genes are TRBV6-2 or TRBV6-3 and TRBJ2-1; D might be TRBD1 (6 bases). CDR3 length: 18 amino acids. Germline V gene sequence: CDR1 MNHEY, CDR2 SVGEGT. V lost 2 bases and J lost 0, with 17 bases in between. CDR3 DNA: TGTGCCAGCAGTTACAACAGGGAAGCCCCGAGCTCCTACAATGAGCAGTTCTTC. Translating it yields CASSYNREAPSSYNEQFF.

This chain connects TRBV6-6 to TRBJ1-5; D is unresolved. This CDR3 is 14 amino acids long. V was cut by 6 bases and J by 6 bases, with 15 bases left in between. Germline V lookup: CDR1 MNHNY, CDR2 SVGAGI (reference sequence). CDR3 amino acids: CASSHARSSQPQHF. For the CDR3, the DNA is TGTGCCAGCAGCCACGCTCGGTCGAGTCAGCCCCAGCATTTT.

This clonotype was seen repeatedly, ten times or more. The chain recombines TRBV28 with TRBJ2-2, with D possibly TRBD1 on 6 matching bases. Germline V gene sequence: CDR1 MDHEN, CDR2 SYDVKM. V shed 7 bases and J shed 5 bases, with 8 bases lying between them. This CDR3 comprises 12 residues. Here the CDR3 DNA reads TGTGCCAGCACACAGGGAACCGGGGAGCTGTTTTTT. This translates into CASTQGTGELFF.

For this clonotype: Possible read error: a much larger clone is one base away. The chain couples TRBV7-8 to TRBJ2-5, with D hard to call. The CDR3 spans 11 residues. V lost 5 bases to trimming and J lost 2 bases, with 3 bases between them. Germline CDR1 and CDR2: SGHVS and FQNEAQ. The CDR3 DNA sequence: TGTGCCAGCAGCAAACAAGAGACCCAGTACTTC. Translating it yields CASSKQETQYF.

This clonotype was seen once. The genes are TRBV12-3 or TRBV12-4 and TRBJ2-3; D gene uncertain. V gave up 5 bases and J gave up 0 bases, with 9 bases separating them. The CDR3 has 14 amino acids. The CDR3 protein is CASSATWSTDTQYF. The CDR3 coding sequence is TGTGCCAGCAGTGCAACCTGGAGCACAGATACGCAGTATTTT.

The chain joins TRBV6-6 to TRBJ2-1; D is uncertain. The V end lost 0 bases, the J end lost 3 bases, and 12 bases lay between the germline ends. CDR3 length: 16 amino acids. Germline lookup yields CDR1 MNHNY and CDR2 SVGAGI (reference sequence). For the CDR3, the DNA is TGTGCCAGCAGTTACTCCCAAACTTGGGGCTACAATGAGCAGTTCTTC. Translating it yields CASSYSQTWGYNEQFF.

The chain employs TRBV29-1 and TRBJ2-7; maybe TRBD1 (5 bases). With 2 bases removed from V and 3 bases from J, the gap between germline ends came to 11 bases. CDR3 size: 13 residues. CDR1 SQVTM and CDR2 ANQGSEA come from the germline V gene. CDR3 DNA sequence: TGCAGCGTTGAACAGGGAAATAACTACGAGCAGTACTTC. It translates to CSVEQGNNYEQYF.

This clonotype was counted a few times. The V call is TRBV28, the J call TRBJ1-2; tentatively, D is TRBD1 (5 bases). This CDR3 has 15 amino acids. Germline V gives CDR1 MDHEN, CDR2 SYDVKM. Trimming removed 1 base at V and 4 bases at J, with 13 bases between. The CDR3 here is CASSLLGTESYGYTF. As DNA, the CDR3 is TGTGCCAGCAGTTTATTAGGGACGGAAAGCTATGGCTACACCTTC.

This rearrangement joins TRBV24-1 to TRBJ2-1, with 10 nucleotides matching TRBD1. V shed 9 bases and J 3 bases; nucleotides not matched to a gene: 7. Germline assignment: CDR1 KGHDR and CDR2 SFDVKD. This CDR3 is built from 15 residues. CDR3 in DNA: TGTGCCACCTCCTCCGGGACAGGGGTCTACAATGAGCAGTTCTTC. This codes for CATSSGTGVYNEQFF.

This clonotype was seen at least ten times. This chain links TRBV7-6 with TRBJ2-2; perhaps TRBD2 as D (6 bases). Trimming removed 0 bases at V and 0 bases at J, with 17 bases between. There are 19 residues in the CDR3. Germline values: CDR1 SGHVS, CDR2 FNYEAQ. The CDR3 loop is CASSLASGPTRSNTGELFF. CDR3 sequence (DNA): TGTGCCAGCAGCTTAGCGTCAGGACCGACTAGATCGAACACCGGGGAGCTGTTTTTT.

The chain has TRBV7-9 and TRBJ2-1, with a possible D match to TRBD2 (7 bases). The CDR3 length is 15 residues. Germline lookup yields CDR1 SEHNR and CDR2 FQNEAQ (reference sequence). The V and J ends lost 1 base and 5 bases respectively, with 12 bases between them. The DNA for the CDR3 is TGTGCCAGCAGCTTAGTCGGGGGGCGCGACAATGAGCAGTTCTTC. Protein sequence: CASSLVGGRDNEQFF.

This clonotype showed up just once. The chain joins TRBV5-5 to TRBJ2-3; 10 bases agree with TRBD2. There are 16 residues in the CDR3. CDR1 and CDR2 from the germline V gene are SGHKS and YYEKEE (reference sequence). The ends lost 4 bases at V and 3 bases at J; junction bases unmatched: 8. The CDR3 reads CASSGEAGGWTDTQYF. In nucleotides, the CDR3 is TGTGCCAGCAGCGGTGAAGCGGGGGGGTGGACAGATACGCAGTATTTT.

The V gene is TRBV6-6, the J gene TRBJ1-1, with D possibly matching TRBD1 (5 bases). The CDR3 covers 13 residues. Germline V gene sequence: CDR1 MNHNY, CDR2 SVGAGI (reference sequence). The V and J ends lost 0 bases and 6 bases respectively, with 8 bases between them. CDR3 coding DNA: TGTGCCAGCAGTTACTCGTCAGGGTCTGAAGCTTTCTTT. Amino acid sequence: CASSYSSGSEAFF.

The chain recombines TRBV6-6 with TRBJ2-1, with TRBD1 matching 11 bases. The V gene's germline CDR1 is MNHNY and CDR2 SVGAGI (reference sequence). The V and J ends lost 10 bases and 2 bases, in that order; junction bases with no gene match: 1. The CDR3 covers 13 residues. The CDR3: CATDRGPYNEQFF. The CDR3 DNA is TGTGCCACGGACAGGGGGCCCTACAATGAGCAGTTCTTC.